The clone carrying this TCR beta chain was observed a single time. These data originate in a study of blood T cell repertoires in COVID-19. Study background: PBMCs, B-cell-depleted T cells, or T cells were the source of the cDNA or gDNA that made up the material.

Original processing methods: Reference gene primer amplification in the assay estimated nucleated cell counts. The protocol was immunoSEQ multiplex PCR, while the TCRdb copy is restricted to in-frame clones and leaves out a portion. Clone size and the V and J calls come from that table; the DNA yielded D and trimming. The data show 100,000 or so clones, around 87% seen once. The V and J ends lost 0 bases and 3 bases, in that order; junction bases with no gene match: 9. There are 16 residues in the CDR3. The germline V gene has CDR1 SGDLS and CDR2 YYNGEE. Input material: peripheral blood. The origin of this receptor is a woman aged 30 to 39 with acute or convalescent COVID-19. This sequence joins TRBV9 and TRBJ2-7, with TRBD2 identical over 7 bases. Here the CDR3 DNA reads TGTGCCAGCAGCGTAGACCTAGCGGCAAACGTCTACGAGCAGTACTTC. Amino acid sequence: CASSVDLAANVYEQYF. The full variable domain, with the rest looked up from reference TRBV9 and TRBJ2-7, is DSGVTQTPKHLITATGQRVTLRCSPRSGDLSVYWYQQSLDQGLQFLIQYYNGEERAKGNILERFSAQQFPDLHSELNLSSLELGDSALYFCASSVDLAANVYEQYFGPGTRLTVT.